This T cell receptor (beta chain) is from a study of CD8+ T cells in alopecia areata. With regard to this clone: No antigen is known for it.

cDNA reverse transcribed from extracted RNA served as the sequencing template. Profiled with immunoSEQ multiplex PCR; TCRdb holds only in-frame clones, not every one. This table holds about 260,000 clones, 50% to 75% found once. Treatment here: oral pan-JAK inhibitor, 5-10 mg twice daily. Overall study results and limits: For patients receiving tofacitinib, scalp clonality and expanded CD8+ clones among the top 100 significantly decreased. Whether baseline CD8+ expansion is linked to response remains uncertain, given a single nonresponder.

Deletions cut 3 bases from V and 5 bases from J, with 17 bases between. The CDR3 loop spans 15 amino acids. Germline assignment: CDR1 SQVTM and CDR2 ANQGSEA. Sequencing was performed on CD4+ T cells sorted from blood, taken at week 52, from a patient treated with tofacitinib. The TCR sequence derives from a human donor with alopecia areata. The chain is built from TRBV29-1 and TRBJ2-1; D might be TRBD2 (5 bases). The CDR3 nucleotides are TGCAGCGTTGAGGGTCGGCGCGAGGGAAACAATGAGCAGTTCTTC. This translates into CSVEGRREGNNEQFF.